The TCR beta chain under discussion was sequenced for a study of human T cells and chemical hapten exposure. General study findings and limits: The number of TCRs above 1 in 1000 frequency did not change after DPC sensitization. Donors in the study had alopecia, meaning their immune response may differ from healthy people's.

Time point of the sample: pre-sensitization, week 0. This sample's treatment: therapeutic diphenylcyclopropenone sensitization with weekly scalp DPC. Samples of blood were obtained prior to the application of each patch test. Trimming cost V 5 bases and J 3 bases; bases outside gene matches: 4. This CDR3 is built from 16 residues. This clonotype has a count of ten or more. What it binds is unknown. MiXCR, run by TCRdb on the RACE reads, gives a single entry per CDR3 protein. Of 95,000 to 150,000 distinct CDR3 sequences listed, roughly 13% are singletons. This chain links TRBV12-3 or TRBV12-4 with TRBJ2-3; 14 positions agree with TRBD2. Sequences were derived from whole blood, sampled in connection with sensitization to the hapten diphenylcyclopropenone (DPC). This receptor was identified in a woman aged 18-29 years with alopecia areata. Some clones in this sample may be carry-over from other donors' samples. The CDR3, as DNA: TGTGCCAGCAGTCTTCGACTAGCGGGGGGGACAGATACGCAGTATTTT. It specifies CASSLRLAGGTDTQYF.